Listed below are T cell receptor beta chains from one sample, sequenced in a study of T cell changes during pregnancy in multiple sclerosis. Only in-frame clones appear in the TCRdb table, and some are missing; sequencing was by immunoSEQ multiplex PCR. In the table there are around 51,000 clones, approximately 94% of which are singletons. The sample was CD4+ T cells from peripheral blood mononuclear cells, taken in the second trimester of pregnancy. The receptors shown here come from a female donor with multiple sclerosis, enrolled in a pregnancy study. CDR3s include the opening cysteine and the closing phenylalanine or tryptophan. A D gene is named only where the DNA matches it firmly. Only part of the rows carry a size: once, few, many, or a class if the clone is expanded.

- | TRBJ2-6 | 16 | - | TRBV7-2 | TGTGCCAGCAGCTCCAGTGGAGGAACCGGGGCCAACGTCCTGACTTTC | CASSSSGGTGANVLTF
- | TRBJ1-6 | 16 | - | TRBV4-1 | TGCGCCAGCAGCCAAGAGGCGGCCGTAAATAATTCACCCCTCCACTTT | CASSQEAAVNNSPLHF
- | TRBJ2-7 | 14 | - | TRBV5-4 | TGTGCCAGCAGCTTGGAGGCGGCATCCTACGAGCAGTACTTC | CASSLEAASYEQYF
- | TRBJ2-3 | 18 | TRBD2 | TRBV5-1 | TGCGCCAGCAGCTTTTCGACTAGCGGGGGAGTTAGCACAGATACGCAGTATTTT | CASSFSTSGGVSTDTQYF
- | TRBJ1-1 | 16 | - | TRBV6-6 | TGTGCCAGCAGTTATGGACAGCCGAACCCGAACACTGAAGCTTTCTTT | CASSYGQPNPNTEAFF
- | TRBJ2-5 | 14 | TRBD2 | TRBV30 | TGTGCCTGGAGCCCCGGGGGGACGGAAGAGACCCAGTACTTC | CAWSPGGTEETQYF
- | TRBJ2-7 | 15 | - | TRBV9 | TGTGCCAGCAGCGCCAGGACTACCCCGACCTACGAGCAGTACTTC | CASSARTTPTYEQYF
- | TRBJ2-3 | 15 | TRBD2 | TRBV5-1 | TGCGCCAGCAGCCCGGGACTAGAATGGACAGATACGCAGTATTTT | CASSPGLEWTDTQYF
- | TRBJ2-3 | 15 | TRBD2 | TRBV7-2 | TGTGCCAGCACCCCGAGGGCGGGGGGGCTGTATACGCAGTATTTT | CASTPRAGGLYTQYF
once | TRBJ1-5 | 15 | - | TRBV19 | TGTGCCAGTAGCCCTAGGACAATTAGCAATCAGCCCCAGCATTTT | CASSPRTISNQPQHF
- | TRBJ2-5 | 15 | TRBD2 | TRBV2 | TGTGCCAGCAGCGCACTGACTAGCGGGGGTGAGACCCAGTACTTC | CASSALTSGGETQYF
- | TRBJ2-5 | 15 | - | TRBV6-6 | TGTGCCAGCAGCCCCGGAGACAGGTACCAAGAGACCCAGTACTTC | CASSPGDRYQETQYF
once | TRBJ1-2 | 14 | TRBD1 | TRBV7-3 | TGTGCCAGCAGCTTACTTGGGACAGCGGTGGGCTACACCTTC | CASSLLGTAVGYTF
once | TRBJ2-3 | 18 | TRBD2 | TRBV7-9 | TGTGCCAGCAGCCCGAAGTGGAGGGTAGCGGGATCCACAGATACGCAGTATTTT | CASSPKWRVAGSTDTQYF
- | TRBJ2-5 | 15 | - | TRBV9 | TGTGCCAGCAGCGCGGAGGGCGGCTGGGTGGAGACCCAGTACTTC | CASSAEGGWVETQYF
- | TRBJ2-1 | 13 | - | TRBV19 | TGTGCCAGCCTGGACTTCCTGGGGAATGAGCAGTTCTTC | CASLDFLGNEQFF
- | TRBJ2-3 | 12 | - | TRBV30 | TGTGCCCGGGGACTTAGCACAGATACGCAGTATTTT | CARGLSTDTQYF
- | TRBJ1-1 | 13 | - | TRBV29-1 | TGCAGCGTTGGGTCGGGGGTGAACACTGAAGCTTTCTTT | CSVGSGVNTEAFF
once | TRBJ1-4 | 15 | TRBD1 | TRBV19 | TGTGCCAGTAAATCACGGACAGGGAGGGGTGAAAAACTGTTTTTT | CASKSRTGRGEKLFF
once | TRBJ2-7 | 13 | - | TRBV18 | TGTGCCAGCTCACCACCAGGGGGTAGGGAGCAGTACTTC | CASSPPGGREQYF
- | TRBJ1-2 | 14 | TRBD1 | TRBV27 | TGTGCCAGCAGTTTATCCGGGACAGGGTTTGGCTACACCTTC | CASSLSGTGFGYTF
- | TRBJ2-7 | 15 | - | TRBV6-1 | TGTGCCAGCAGGGTAATGGAGGGTGGGGCCTACGAGCAGTACTTC | CASRVMEGGAYEQYF
- | TRBJ1-1 | 13 | - | TRBV7-6 | TGTGCCAGCAGCTTAGTCCTGGGAGCTGAAGCTTTCTTT | CASSLVLGAEAFF
- | TRBJ1-2 | 13 | TRBD1 | TRBV5-1 | TGCGCCAGCAGCCCCCAACAGGGGGATGGCTACACCTTC | CASSPQQGDGYTF
- | TRBJ2-3 | 21 | TRBD2 | TRBV4-2 | TGTGCCAGCAGTCAAGAGCACGGTAGCGGGGCCCTAGTCTCTCGCACAGATACGCAGTATTTT | CASSQEHGSGALVSRTDTQYF
- | TRBJ1-2 | 17 | TRBD1 | TRBV14 | TGTGCCAGCAGCCGCCTCACCAGGGGGACTGCGGGCTATGGCTACACCTTC | CASSRLTRGTAGYGYTF
- | TRBJ1-4 | 17 | - | TRBV5-5 | TGTGCCAGCAGCTTGGGACGCTCTCCGAGGCTGTATGAAAAACTGTTTTTT | CASSLGRSPRLYEKLFF
once | TRBJ1-4 | 14 | TRBD1 | TRBV7-2 | TGTGCCAGCAGCCCAGACAGGGGAGATGAAAAACTGTTTTTT | CASSPDRGDEKLFF
once | TRBJ1-5 | 14 | - | TRBV6-5 | TGTGCCAGCAGGGCACAGGGCGCTTATCAGCCCCAGCATTTT | CASRAQGAYQPQHF
once | TRBJ1-5 | 13 | TRBD1 | TRBV30 | TGTGCCTGGAGCACAGGGGGCAATCAGCCCCAGCATTTT | CAWSTGGNQPQHF
once | TRBJ1-2 | 14 | - | TRBV30 | TGTGCCTGGAGGCTCCAGGGTCGTTACTATGGCTACACCTTC | CAWRLQGRYYGYTF
- | TRBJ2-2 | 18 | TRBD2 | TRBV13 | TGTGCCAGCAGCTTAAGCCCCCCAGCGGGGGGGCCTGGCGGGGAGCTGTTTTTT | CASSLSPPAGGPGGELFF
- | TRBJ1-1 | 17 | - | TRBV9 | TGTGCCAGCGTCGGGGGGGGGTGGGAGTCAGGGAACACTGAAGCTTTCTTT | CASVGGGWESGNTEAFF
- | TRBJ1-2 | 15 | TRBD1 | TRBV5-5 | TGTGCCAGCAGCACCACTTGGGACAGGGTCTATGGCTACACCTTC | CASSTTWDRVYGYTF
- | TRBJ1-2 | 14 | TRBD1 | TRBV29-1 | TGCAGCGTTGAAAGCCAGGGGGAAGGGTATGGCTACACCTTC | CSVESQGEGYGYTF
once | TRBJ2-1 | 11 | - | TRBV9 | TGTGCCAGCAGCTCTCACAATGAGCAGTTCTTC | CASSSHNEQFF
- | TRBJ2-7 | 15 | - | TRBV18 | TGTGCCAGCTCACCGAACCAGGGATCCTCCTACGAGCAGTACTTC | CASSPNQGSSYEQYF
- | TRBJ1-5 | 15 | TRBD1 | TRBV30 | TGTGCCTGGAGGCCTACAGGGGGGAGGGATCAGCCCCAGCATTTT | CAWRPTGGRDQPQHF
- | TRBJ1-2 | 10 | - | TRBV29-1 | TGCGCGATTTCTAACTATGGCTACACCTTC | CAISNYGYTF
- | TRBJ1-1 | 11 | - | TRBV7-2 | TGTGCCAGCAGCTCTAGAACTGAAGCTTTCTTT | CASSSRTEAFF
- | TRBJ2-2 | 16 | - | TRBV7-2 | TGTGCCAGCAGCTTAAGGGGGACGTTACTAACCGGGGAGCTGTTTTTT | CASSLRGTLLTGELFF
- | TRBJ1-3 | 15 | - | TRBV6-5 | TGTGCCAGCAGTCAAAGGAGGGTTTACGGAAACACCATATATTTT | CASSQRRVYGNTIYF
- | TRBJ2-5 | 15 | TRBD1 | TRBV2 | TGTGCCAGCAGTGACGACAGGGGGTCCCAAGAGACCCAGTACTTC | CASSDDRGSQETQYF
- | TRBJ2-5 | 15 | TRBD2 | TRBV9 | TGTGCCAGCAGCGCGGGACTTGGGGGAGGGGAGACCCAGTACTTC | CASSAGLGGGETQYF
- | TRBJ1-5 | 15 | - | TRBV6-6 | TGTGCCAGCAGCCGCCAGGCCGGGATCAATCAGCCCCAGCATTTT | CASSRQAGINQPQHF
few | TRBJ1-1 | 13 | - | TRBV12-5 | TGTGCTAGCCACGGGTGGGGGGGCACTGAAGCTTTCTTT | CASHGWGGTEAFF
- | TRBJ2-2 | 19 | - | TRBV12-5 | TGTGCTAGTGGTTTGGCCAGAGGGGGCGGGACAGAGAACACCGGGGAGCTGTTTTTT | CASGLARGGGTENTGELFF
- | TRBJ2-7 | 14 | - | TRBV6-4 | TGTGCCAGCCCTCTTCCGGACAGCCCCTACGAGCAGTACTTC | CASPLPDSPYEQYF
- | TRBJ1-5 | 14 | - | TRBV7-2 | TGTGCCAGCAGCTTAGTAGGGGTGAATCAGCCCCAGCATTTT | CASSLVGVNQPQHF
- | TRBJ2-1 | 15 | - | TRBV18 | TGTGCCAGCTCAATAGCGCAGCGATACAACAATGAGCAGTTCTTC | CASSIAQRYNNEQFF
- | TRBJ2-2 | 15 | TRBD1 | TRBV18 | TGTGCCAGCTCCCTAACGACAGGGCGGACCGGGGAGCTGTTTTTT | CASSLTTGRTGELFF
- | TRBJ2-6 | 14 | - | TRBV7-2 | TGTGCCAGCAGAACGCCCGGGGGGGCCAACGTCCTGACTTTC | CASRTPGGANVLTF